This T cell receptor beta chain appears in the sequencing data of a study of cytomegalovirus exposure and HLA in healthy donors. Findings and limits, study-wide: Analyzed later, most CMV-associated TCR beta chains appeared HLA-restricted.

PCR involved 60 Vbeta and 13 Jbeta primers. Using immunoSEQ multiplex PCR, the repertoire was profiled, and TCRdb retains in-frame clones only, with some absent. The sample shows fewer than 250,000 clones, around 75% of them seen only once. The length of the CDR3 is 10 residues. The ends were cut back, 3 bases at V and 5 bases at J, with 5 bases in the middle. Germline CDR1 and CDR2: DFQATT and SNEGSKA (reference sequence). Of note for this clone: The antigen remains unidentified.

The TCR sequence derives from a male donor in good health and CMV-seropositive. The V call is TRBV20-1, the J call TRBJ2-7; D is uncertain. Sequencing was performed on PBMCs. CDR3 sequence: CSARWHEQYF. The CDR3 DNA sequence: TGCAGTGCTAGGTGGCACGAGCAGTACTTC.